This TCR beta chain was found in a study of shared clonotypes between healthy human individuals. Findings and caveats of the study: A few donors shared 4.5% to 6.5% of their naive CD4 clonotypes. A reduction in generation probabilities was seen for non-shared clonotypes relative to those shared by all four donors. Researchers sampled blood only, noting tissue repertoires likely differ.

Naive CD8 isolation took CD45RO-negative cells positively selected for CCR7 and excluded terminally differentiated effector memory CD45RA+ cells. In the case of this clone: Its antigen remains unidentified.

The germline CDR1 and CDR2 sequences are MRHNA and SNTAGT. This CDR3 has 16 amino acids. Trimming took off 10 bases at V and 0 bases at J, with 20 bases between the two ends. The assay ran at deep level. The repertoire was sequenced with immunoSEQ multiplex PCR; TCRdb's copy has only in-frame clones and lacks some. The sample includes about 2 million clones, roughly 95% of them seen just once. The sequencing sample was made of naive CD8+ T cells sorted from blood. The receptor comes from a man aged 18-30 years in good health. The chain has TRBV6-4 and TRBJ2-3, with D maybe TRBD1 (5 bases). The CDR3 DNA is TGTGCCACCCCCACGCCAGGGCAGGAAAGCACAGATACGCAGTATTTT. Protein product: CATPTPGQESTDTQYF.